This T cell receptor (beta chain) stems from a study of shared clonotypes between healthy human individuals. Overall study: Used for every donor were three CD4 naive, three CD4 memory, two CD8 naive and one CD8 memory plate.

Some clones are missing from TCRdb's copy, which holds only in-frame ones; the method was immunoSEQ multiplex PCR. The sample holds 950,000 to 1,200,000 clones; 70% to 80% are singletons and the top ten take almost 0.9%. The sequence was collected from a young man in good health. Some clones in this sample may be carry-over from other donors' samples. Sequencing used memory CD4+ T cells from PBMCs. Described subset: CD45RA-negative fraction.

The CDR3 nucleotides read TGTGCCAGCAGCTTAGTTGGGACAGGGAGGGATGAGCAGTTCTTC. As protein: CASSLVGTGRDEQFF. V and J are TRBV7-8 and TRBJ2-1, with 9 bases lining up with TRBD1. The J segment lost 8 bases and the V segment lost 1 base, leaving 6 bases of the junction unmatched. Germline assignment: CDR1 SGHVS and CDR2 FQNEAQ. This CDR3 spans 15 amino acids.